This T cell receptor (beta chain) was profiled in a study of blood T cell repertoires in COVID-19. Patients from Seattle were sampled longitudinally, starting during active infection. Trimming pared 0 bases from V and 2 bases from J, leaving 19 bases between. The CDR3 loop spans 19 amino acids. Germline CDR1 reads SEHNR; CDR2 reads FQNEAQ (reference sequence). Measured with immunoSEQ multiplex PCR; TCRdb has only the in-frame clones, and not every one. The sample lists under 300,000 clones, 90% seen once, with 2% to 2.5% in the top ten. The TCR sequence derives from a woman aged 60-70 years with COVID-19, enrolled during active disease. This chain joins TRBV7-9 and TRBJ1-4, with D maybe TRBD1 (5 bases). The source material was peripheral blood. The CDR3 here is CASSLAGFGVGATNEKLFF. For the CDR3, the DNA is TGTGCCAGCAGCTTAGCCGGTTTCGGAGTAGGGGCGACTAATGAAAAACTGTTTTTT.